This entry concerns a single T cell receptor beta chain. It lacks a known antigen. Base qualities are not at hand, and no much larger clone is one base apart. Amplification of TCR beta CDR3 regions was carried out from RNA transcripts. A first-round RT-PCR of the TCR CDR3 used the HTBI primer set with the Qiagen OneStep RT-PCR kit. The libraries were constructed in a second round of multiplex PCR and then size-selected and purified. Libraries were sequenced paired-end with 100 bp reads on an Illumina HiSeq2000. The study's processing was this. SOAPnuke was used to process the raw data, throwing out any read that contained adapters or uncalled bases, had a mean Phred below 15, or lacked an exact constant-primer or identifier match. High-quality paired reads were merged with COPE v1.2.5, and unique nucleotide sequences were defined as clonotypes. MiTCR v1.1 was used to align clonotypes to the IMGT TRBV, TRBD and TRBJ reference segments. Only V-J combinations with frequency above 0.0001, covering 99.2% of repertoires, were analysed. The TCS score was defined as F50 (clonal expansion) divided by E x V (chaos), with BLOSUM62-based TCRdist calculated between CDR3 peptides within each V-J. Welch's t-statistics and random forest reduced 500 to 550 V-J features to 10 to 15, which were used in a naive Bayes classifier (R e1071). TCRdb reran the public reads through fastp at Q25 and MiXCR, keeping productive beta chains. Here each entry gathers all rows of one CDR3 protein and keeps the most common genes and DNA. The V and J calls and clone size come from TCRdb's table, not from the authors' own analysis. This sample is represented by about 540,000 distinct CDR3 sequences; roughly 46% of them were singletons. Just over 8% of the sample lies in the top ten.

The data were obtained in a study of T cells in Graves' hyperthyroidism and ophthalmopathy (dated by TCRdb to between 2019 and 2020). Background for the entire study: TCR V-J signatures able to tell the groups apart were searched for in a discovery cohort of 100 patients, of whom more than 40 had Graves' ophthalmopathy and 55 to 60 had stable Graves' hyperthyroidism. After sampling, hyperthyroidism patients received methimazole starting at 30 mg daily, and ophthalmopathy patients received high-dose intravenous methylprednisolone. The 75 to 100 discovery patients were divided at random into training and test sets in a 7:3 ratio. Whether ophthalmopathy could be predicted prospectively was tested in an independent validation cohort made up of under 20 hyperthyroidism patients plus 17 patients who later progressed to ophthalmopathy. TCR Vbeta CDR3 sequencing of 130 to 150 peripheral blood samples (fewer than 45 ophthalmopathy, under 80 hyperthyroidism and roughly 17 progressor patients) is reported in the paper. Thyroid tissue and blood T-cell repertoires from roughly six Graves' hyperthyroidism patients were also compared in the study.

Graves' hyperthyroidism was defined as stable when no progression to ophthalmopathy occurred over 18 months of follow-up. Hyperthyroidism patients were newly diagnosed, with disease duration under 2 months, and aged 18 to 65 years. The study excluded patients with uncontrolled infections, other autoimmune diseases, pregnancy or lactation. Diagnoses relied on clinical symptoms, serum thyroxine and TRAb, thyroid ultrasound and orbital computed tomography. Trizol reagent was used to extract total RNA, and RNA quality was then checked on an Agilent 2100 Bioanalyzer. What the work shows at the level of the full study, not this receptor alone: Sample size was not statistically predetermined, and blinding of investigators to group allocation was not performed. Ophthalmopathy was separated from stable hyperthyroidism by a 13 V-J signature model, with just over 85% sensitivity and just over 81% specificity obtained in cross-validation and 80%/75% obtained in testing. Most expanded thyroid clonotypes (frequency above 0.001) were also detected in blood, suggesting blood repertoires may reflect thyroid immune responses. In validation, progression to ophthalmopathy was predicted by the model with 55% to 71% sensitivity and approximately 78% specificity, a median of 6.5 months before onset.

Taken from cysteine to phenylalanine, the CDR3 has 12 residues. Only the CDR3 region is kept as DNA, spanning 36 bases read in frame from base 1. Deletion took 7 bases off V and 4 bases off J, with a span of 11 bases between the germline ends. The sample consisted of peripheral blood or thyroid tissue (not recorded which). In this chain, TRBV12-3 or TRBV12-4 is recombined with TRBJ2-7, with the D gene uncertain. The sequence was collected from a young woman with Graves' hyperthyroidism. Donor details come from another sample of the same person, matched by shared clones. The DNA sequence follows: TGTGCCAGCAATGTACAGCGATACGAGCAGTACTTC. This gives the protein CASNVQRYEQYF.